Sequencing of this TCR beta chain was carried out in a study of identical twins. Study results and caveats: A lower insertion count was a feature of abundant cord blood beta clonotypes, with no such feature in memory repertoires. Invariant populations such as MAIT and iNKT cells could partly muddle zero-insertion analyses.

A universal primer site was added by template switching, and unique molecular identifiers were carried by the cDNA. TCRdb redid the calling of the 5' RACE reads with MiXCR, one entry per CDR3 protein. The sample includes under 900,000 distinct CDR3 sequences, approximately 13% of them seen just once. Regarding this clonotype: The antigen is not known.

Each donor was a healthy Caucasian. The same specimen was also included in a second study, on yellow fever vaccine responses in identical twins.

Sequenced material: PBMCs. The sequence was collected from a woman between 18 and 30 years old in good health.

This CDR3 is CASSHVDSLVFRDRETQYF. CDR3 nucleotide sequence: TGTGCCAGCAGCCATGTGGACAGTTTGGTTTTTCGGGATCGGGAGACCCAGTACTTC. The V call is TRBV7-8, the J call TRBJ2-5; tentative D call: TRBD1 (6 bases). The CDR3 has 19 amino acids. With 5 bases removed from V and 5 bases from J, the gap between germline ends came to 30 bases. Germline V CDR1 and CDR2: SGHVS, FQNEAQ.